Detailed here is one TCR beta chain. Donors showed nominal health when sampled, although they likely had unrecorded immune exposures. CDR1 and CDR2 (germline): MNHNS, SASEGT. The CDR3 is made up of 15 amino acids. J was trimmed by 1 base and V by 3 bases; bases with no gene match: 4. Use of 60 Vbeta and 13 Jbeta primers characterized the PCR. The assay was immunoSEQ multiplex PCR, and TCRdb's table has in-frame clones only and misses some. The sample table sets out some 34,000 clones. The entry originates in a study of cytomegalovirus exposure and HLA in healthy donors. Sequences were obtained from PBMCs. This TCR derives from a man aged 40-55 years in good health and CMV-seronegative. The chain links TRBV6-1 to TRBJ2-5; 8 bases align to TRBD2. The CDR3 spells CASSDETSVQETQYF. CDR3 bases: TGTGCCAGCAGTGACGAGACTAGCGTCCAAGAGACCCAGTACTTC.